One T cell receptor (beta chain) is described in this entry. The sample belongs to a study of sequential checkpoint blockade in melanoma. TCRdb keeps only in-frame clones here, not all; method: immunoSEQ multiplex PCR. The table records 20,000 or so clones, 72% of them present only once. The treatment here: randomized to nivolumab then ipilimumab (arm A) or the reverse (arm B). The length of the CDR3 is 11 residues. From germline, CDR1 is GTSNPN and CDR2 SVGIG (reference sequence). The V and J ends lost 5 bases and 4 bases respectively, with 9 bases between them. The starting material was CD8+ T cells sorted from blood (inferred from file names), obtained from a patient given nivolumab and ipilimumab in sequence. The receptor was derived from a human donor with melanoma. The genes are TRBV30 and TRBJ2-7, with D perhaps matching TRBD2 (5 bases). The CDR3: CAWGELYEQYF. The CDR3 DNA reads TGTGCCTGGGGGGAGTTGTACGAGCAGTACTTC.